Each of the 9 T cell receptor beta chains below was sequenced from the same sample in a study of CD4 and CD8 cells across lung adenocarcinoma regions. TCRdb itself ran the PCR reads through MiXCR, one entry per CDR3 protein. The profile covers 6,100 or so distinct CDR3 sequences, with less than 55% appearing a single time and 30% taken by the ten largest. The sample consisted of CD4+ T cells from the center of a lung tumor. The receptor source for this set is a female donor with lung adenocarcinoma. The CD4 and CD8 labels of this study may be unreliable.

In its sample, this clonotype is medium-sized. The rearrangement joins TRBV7-2 to TRBJ2-7; the D gene is possibly TRBD1 (6 bases). This CDR3 is built from 17 residues. Trimming left V 5 bases short and J 0 bases short, with 20 bases between. Germline values: CDR1 SGHTA, CDR2 FQGNSA. This CDR3 reads CASSTVGGPLSSYEQYF. As DNA, the CDR3 is TGTGCCAGCAGCACCGTTGGGGGCCCTTTGAGCTCCTACGAGCAGTACTTC.

This clonotype has more than one count but fewer than ten. The rearrangement uses TRBV6-1 and TRBJ2-5; 8 positions agree with TRBD2. Per germline, CDR1 MNHNS and CDR2 SASEGT. The CDR3 is 16 amino acids. V lost 5 bases to trimming and J lost 5 bases; unmatched junction nucleotides: 13. This chain's CDR3 is CASSPRVAGGQETQYF. CDR3 coding DNA: TGTGCCAGCAGTCCCCGGGTGGCGGGGGGTCAGGAGACCCAGTACTTC.

CDR3: CASSVGRENEQFF. In nucleotides, the CDR3 is TGTGCCAGCAGCGTAGGGCGGGAGAATGAGCAGTTCTTC. V usage is TRBV9 and J usage is TRBJ2-1, with TRBD2 identical over 7 bases. CDR1 and CDR2 (germline): SGDLS, YYNGEE. J gave up 7 bases and V 0 bases, and 1 base lay outside the gene matches. The CDR3 sequence is 13 residues long.

V is TRBV30 and J is TRBJ2-6; D unclear. Trimming took off 2 bases at V and 0 bases at J, with 5 bases between the two ends. The CDR3 length is 14 residues. CDR1 is GTSNPN, CDR2 SVGIG, per germline (reference sequence). CDR3 sequence: CAWSLYSGANVLTF. DNA for the CDR3: TGTGCCTGGAGTTTGTACTCTGGGGCCAACGTCCTGACTTTC.

Comments on this clonotype: At one boundary the junction diverges from the germline segment, which might be a read error. The genes are TRBV27 and TRBJ2-4; possible D gene TRBD2, 6 bases. CDR3 length: 14 residues. The germline CDR1 and CDR2 sequences are MNHEY and SMNVEV (reference sequence). Here the CDR3 DNA reads TGTGCCAGCAGGCGACCGGGAGCGCAAAATACGCAGTATTTC. Translating it yields CASRRPGAQNTQYF.

The gene calls are TRBV6-1 and TRBJ2-1; 9 bases map to TRBD2. The CDR3 is 14 residues long. V lost 8 bases to trimming and J lost 9 bases; unmatched junction nucleotides: 11. CDR1 is MNHNS and CDR2 is SASEGT in the germline V gene. CDR3 sequence (DNA): TGTGCCAGCGGGAGAGTAGCGGGGGTCCTTGAGCAGTTCTTC. Its translation: CASGRVAGVLEQFF.

Comments on this clonotype: One end of the junction does not line up with germline, which may come from a read error. The V gene is TRBV6-1, the J gene TRBJ2-5; D could derive from TRBD1 or TRBD2 (5 bases each). The CDR3 consists of 15 residues. Germline CDR1 and CDR2: MNHNS and SASEGT. In DNA, the CDR3 is TGTGCCAGGGGTTCCGGGGCCGGCCACGCAGATACCCAGTACTTT. This encodes CARGSGAGHADTQYF.

The chain links TRBV6-1 to TRBJ2-5; 10 nucleotides align to TRBD1. The V segment lost 9 bases and the J segment 4 bases; nucleotides outside the gene matches: 11. CDR1 MNHNS and CDR2 SASEGT come from the germline V gene. The CDR3 contains 15 residues. The CDR3 DNA reads as TGTGCCAGGGGAGAGGGGGACAGGGGCCCAGAGACCCAGTACTTC. It yields the protein CARGEGDRGPETQYF.

The chain has TRBV27 and TRBJ1-2; TRBD1 matches at 10 bases. This CDR3 spans 15 amino acids. The V gene's germline CDR1 is MNHEY and CDR2 SMNVEV (reference sequence). J was trimmed by 4 bases and V by 2 bases; bases with no gene match: 4. The CDR3 region is CASSLKTGGFYGYTF. CDR3 nucleotides: TGTGCCAGCAGTTTAAAGACAGGGGGCTTCTATGGCTACACCTTC.